This T cell receptor (beta chain) came from a study of blood T cell repertoires in COVID-19. The wider study: Samples taken during acute and convalescent COVID-19 were collected in the United States, Italy and Spain. T cells, B-cell-depleted T cells, or PBMCs supplied cDNA or gDNA.

As handled by the study authors: Nucleated cell counts were estimated from reference gene primer amplification. Only in-frame clones appear in the TCRdb table, and some are missing; sequencing was by immunoSEQ multiplex PCR. V and J calls plus clone size are reproduced from that table; the DNA served to infer D and trimming. The profile shows about 140,000 clones, around 82% of them singletons. The CDR3 is made up of 12 amino acids. V lost 2 bases and J 6 bases, leaving 8 bases between the germline ends. Germline V gene sequence: CDR1 MNHEY, CDR2 SVGEGT. The sequence was collected from a woman aged 60-75 years with acute or convalescent COVID-19. V is TRBV6-2 or TRBV6-3 and J is TRBJ2-7, with D maybe TRBD1 (6 bases). Source material: peripheral blood. CDR3 DNA: TGTGCCAGCAGTTACCAGGGGTCCGAGCAGTACTTC. Its protein product is CASSYQGSEQYF.